A selection of T cell receptor beta chains follows, all from one sample in a study of STAT5B mutations in CD4+ large granular lymphocyte leukemia. Only in-frame clones appear in the TCRdb table, and some are missing; sequencing was by immunoSEQ multiplex PCR. This sample has approximately 31,000 clones, with around 67% found just once. Material: CD4+ T cells from blood buffy coats. The origin of the receptors is a human donor in good health. CDR3s include the opening cysteine and the closing phenylalanine or tryptophan. Fields, in order: D gene, clone size, V gene, J gene, CDR3 protein, CDR3 DNA. D genes are given only for firm matches. The size entry is marked missing in some rows and otherwise reads once, few, many or a size class.

D gene: -
clone size: once
V gene: TRBV7-2
J gene: TRBJ2-1
CDR3 protein: CASFMNNEQFF
CDR3 DNA: TGTGCCAGCTTTATGAACAATGAGCAGTTCTTC

D gene: -
clone size: few
V gene: TRBV4-1
J gene: TRBJ2-1
CDR3 protein: CASSLPAAYNEQFF
CDR3 DNA: TGCGCCAGCAGCTTACCAGCGGCATACAATGAGCAGTTCTTC

D gene: -
clone size: -
V gene: TRBV29-1
J gene: TRBJ1-4
CDR3 protein: CSGRGSPNEKLFF
CDR3 DNA: TGCAGCGGCAGGGGCTCCCCTAATGAAAAACTGTTTTTT

D gene: -
clone size: -
V gene: TRBV9
J gene: TRBJ2-3
CDR3 protein: CASSARQRTDTQYF
CDR3 DNA: TGTGCCAGCAGCGCGCGACAGCGCACAGATACGCAGTATTTT

D gene: TRBD2
clone size: -
V gene: TRBV7-2
J gene: TRBJ2-5
CDR3 protein: CASRPGLAAGETQYF
CDR3 DNA: TGTGCCAGCAGACCGGGACTAGCGGCCGGGGAGACCCAGTACTTC

D gene: TRBD2
clone size: -
V gene: TRBV15
J gene: TRBJ2-3
CDR3 protein: CATSRSKLADTQYF
CDR3 DNA: TGTGCCACCAGCAGATCTAAACTAGCGGATACGCAGTATTTT

D gene: -
clone size: -
V gene: TRBV5-6
J gene: TRBJ1-1
CDR3 protein: CASSLDSGSTNTEAFF
CDR3 DNA: TGTGCCAGCAGCTTGGATTCTGGCAGTACTAACACTGAAGCTTTCTTT

D gene: -
clone size: -
V gene: TRBV18
J gene: TRBJ2-5
CDR3 protein: CASSGVGETQYF
CDR3 DNA: TGTGCCAGCTCAGGGGTCGGGGAGACCCAGTACTTC

D gene: -
clone size: -
V gene: TRBV5-4
J gene: TRBJ1-2
CDR3 protein: CASSLDWDRGYTF
CDR3 DNA: TGTGCCAGCAGCTTGGATTGGGACCGGGGCTACACCTTC

D gene: TRBD1
clone size: once
V gene: TRBV7-8
J gene: TRBJ1-5
CDR3 protein: CASKTTGLDHSNQPQHF
CDR3 DNA: TGTGCCAGCAAAACGACAGGGCTTGACCATAGCAATCAGCCCCAGCATTTT

D gene: -
clone size: -
V gene: TRBV6-1
J gene: TRBJ2-5
CDR3 protein: CASSVPGLETQYF
CDR3 DNA: TGTGCCAGCAGTGTCCCCGGGTTGGAGACCCAGTACTTC

D gene: -
clone size: once
V gene: TRBV5-1
J gene: TRBJ1-5
CDR3 protein: CASSSGLGNQPQHF
CDR3 DNA: TGCGCCAGCAGCTCGGGACTGGGCAATCAGCCCCAGCATTTT

D gene: TRBD2
clone size: -
V gene: TRBV9
J gene: TRBJ2-2
CDR3 protein: CASRGLAGNTGELFF
CDR3 DNA: TGTGCCAGCAGAGGACTAGCAGGGAACACCGGGGAGCTGTTTTTT

D gene: TRBD1
clone size: -
V gene: TRBV5-4
J gene: TRBJ2-3
CDR3 protein: CASSSGDRNTDTQYF
CDR3 DNA: TGTGCCAGCAGCTCTGGGGACAGAAACACAGATACGCAGTATTTT

D gene: -
clone size: -
V gene: TRBV5-1
J gene: TRBJ1-1
CDR3 protein: CASTLTDVGTEAFF
CDR3 DNA: TGCGCCAGCACCCTGACAGACGTGGGAACTGAAGCTTTCTTT

D gene: TRBD2
clone size: -
V gene: TRBV5-1
J gene: TRBJ2-5
CDR3 protein: CASSLDAGVMGWTQYF
CDR3 DNA: TGCGCCAGCAGCTTGGATGCGGGGGTCATGGGATGGACCCAGTACTTC

D gene: -
clone size: -
V gene: TRBV2
J gene: TRBJ2-1
CDR3 protein: CASSDYFPGEQFF
CDR3 DNA: TGTGCCAGCAGTGATTACTTCCCGGGGGAGCAGTTCTTC

D gene: TRBD2
clone size: few
V gene: TRBV5-5
J gene: TRBJ2-1
CDR3 protein: CASSIAGGPYNEQFF
CDR3 DNA: TGTGCCAGCAGCATAGCGGGGGGGCCGTACAATGAGCAGTTCTTC

D gene: TRBD1
clone size: -
V gene: TRBV7-9
J gene: TRBJ1-5
CDR3 protein: CASSRVSGGGNQPQHF
CDR3 DNA: TGTGCCAGCAGCCGGGTCTCAGGGGGTGGCAATCAGCCCCAGCATTTT

D gene: -
clone size: -
V gene: TRBV2
J gene: TRBJ2-2
CDR3 protein: CASRWQDNTGELFF
CDR3 DNA: TGTGCCAGCCGGTGGCAGGATAACACCGGGGAGCTGTTTTTT

D gene: -
clone size: -
V gene: TRBV29-1
J gene: TRBJ1-5
CDR3 protein: CSVTTGINQPQHF
CDR3 DNA: TGCAGCGTAACCACCGGGATAAATCAGCCCCAGCATTTT

D gene: -
clone size: -
V gene: TRBV4-3
J gene: TRBJ1-3
CDR3 protein: CASSQELIGRAGNTIYF
CDR3 DNA: TGCGCCAGCAGCCAAGAACTAATCGGGAGAGCCGGAAACACCATATATTTT

D gene: TRBD1
clone size: -
V gene: TRBV7-2
J gene: TRBJ1-1
CDR3 protein: CASSFRTGSVNEAFF
CDR3 DNA: TGTGCCAGCAGCTTCCGGACAGGGTCGGTTAATGAAGCTTTCTTT